Only a few counts were recorded for the clone carrying this TCR beta chain. Its antigen is not identified. Primers: 60 Vbeta forward and 13 Jbeta reverse. Some clones are missing from TCRdb's copy, which holds only in-frame ones; the method was immunoSEQ multiplex PCR. The table lists some 120,000 clones, about a sixth of them singletons. This entry is derived from a study of cytomegalovirus exposure and HLA in healthy donors. Study context: Early on, a data release was issued that held roughly 80 million unique TCRs from HLA-typed donors. Study conclusions and caveats: Most TCR sequences showed up rarely, but some public TCRs showed up in many donors. Another analysis was done later, and it associated over 15,000 TCR beta sequences with HLA alleles at 0.05 false discovery rate. Apparent HLA restriction characterized most CMV-associated TCR beta chains in a later analysis.

V shed 5 bases and J 4 bases; nucleotides not matched to a gene: 6. Germline lookup yields CDR1 SGHAT and CDR2 FQNNGV. The CDR3 totals 14 residues. Specimen: PBMCs. The chain employs TRBV11-2 and TRBJ2-5, with TRBD1 matching over 8 bases. The TCR sequence derives from a female donor in good health and CMV-seropositive. The CDR3 region has the DNA TGTGCCAGCAGCGATAACAGGGGGGCAGAGACCCAGTACTTC. Amino acid sequence: CASSDNRGAETQYF.